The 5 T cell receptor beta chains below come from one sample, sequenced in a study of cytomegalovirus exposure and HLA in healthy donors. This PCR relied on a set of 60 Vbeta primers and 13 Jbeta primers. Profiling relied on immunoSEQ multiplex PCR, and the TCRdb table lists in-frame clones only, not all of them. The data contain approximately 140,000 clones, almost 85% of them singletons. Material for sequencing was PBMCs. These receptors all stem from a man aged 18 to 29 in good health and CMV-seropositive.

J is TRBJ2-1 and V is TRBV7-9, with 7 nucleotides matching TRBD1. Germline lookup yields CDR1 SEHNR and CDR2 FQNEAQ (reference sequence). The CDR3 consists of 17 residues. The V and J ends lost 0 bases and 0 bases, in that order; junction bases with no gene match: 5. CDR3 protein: CASSLAQGESSYNEQFF. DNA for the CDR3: TGTGCCAGCAGCTTAGCGCAGGGGGAGAGCTCCTACAATGAGCAGTTCTTC.

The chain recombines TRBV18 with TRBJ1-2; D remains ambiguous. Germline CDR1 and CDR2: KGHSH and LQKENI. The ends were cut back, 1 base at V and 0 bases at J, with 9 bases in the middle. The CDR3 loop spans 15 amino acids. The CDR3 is CASSPQQDSNYGYTF. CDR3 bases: TGTGCCAGCTCACCACAGCAGGATTCTAACTATGGCTACACCTTC. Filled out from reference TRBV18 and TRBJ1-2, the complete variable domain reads NAGVMQNPRHLVRRRGQEARLRCSPMKGHSHVYWYRQLPEEGLKFMVYLQKENIIDESGMPKERFSAEFPKEGPSILRIQQVVRGDSAAYFCASSPQQDSNYGYTFGSGTRLTVV.

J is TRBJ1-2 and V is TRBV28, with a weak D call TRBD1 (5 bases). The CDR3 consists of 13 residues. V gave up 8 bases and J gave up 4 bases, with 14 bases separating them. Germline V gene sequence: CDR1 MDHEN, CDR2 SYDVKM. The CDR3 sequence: CASPSGTIYGYTF. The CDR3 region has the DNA TGTGCCAGCCCGTCCGGGACTATCTATGGCTACACCTTC.

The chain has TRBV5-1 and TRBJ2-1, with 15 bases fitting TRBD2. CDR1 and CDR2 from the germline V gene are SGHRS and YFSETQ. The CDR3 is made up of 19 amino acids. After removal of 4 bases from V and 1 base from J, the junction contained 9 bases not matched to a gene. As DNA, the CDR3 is TGCGCCAGCAGCGGGGGACTAGCGGGAGGAGAGGGGTCCTACAATGAGCAGTTCTTC. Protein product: CASSGGLAGGEGSYNEQFF.

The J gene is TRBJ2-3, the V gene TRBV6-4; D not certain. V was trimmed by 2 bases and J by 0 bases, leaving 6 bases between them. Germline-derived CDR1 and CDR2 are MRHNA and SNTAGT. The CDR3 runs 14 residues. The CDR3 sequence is CASSDHPSTDTQYF. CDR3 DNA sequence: TGTGCCAGCAGTGACCATCCCAGCACAGATACGCAGTATTTT.